This is a list of T cell receptor beta chains from one sample in a study of blood T cell repertoires in COVID-19. Data came from immunoSEQ multiplex PCR; TCRdb stores just in-frame clones and leaves some out. The sample contains about 200,000 clones, 92% of which appear only once. The sample taken for sequencing was peripheral blood. The source of these receptors is a man aged 25-45 years with acute or convalescent COVID-19. Both conserved end residues are trimmed from each CDR3. The order of the fields is CDR3 protein, V gene, J gene, clone size. Size tells how often a clone was seen (once, few, many) or the class of an expanded clone, and some rows leave it out.

ASTLSSQGAPDTQY,TRBV19,TRBJ2-3,-
ASSLLTGDGYT,TRBV28,TRBJ1-2,once
ASSLSPGSSYEQY,TRBV27,TRBJ2-7,-
ASSLRTGPNTEAF,TRBV3-1/TRBV3-2,TRBJ1-1,-
ASSLAGGIGEAF,TRBV28,TRBJ1-1,-
ASNHQSGSRGGSSGEQF,TRBV11-2,TRBJ2-1,-
ASSRLDQTSGADTQY,TRBV4-2,TRBJ2-3,once
AIRETGSEGYT,TRBV10-3,TRBJ1-2,-
ASRSVSGQGGL,TRBV2,TRBJ2-4,-
ASSPSRFYGYT,TRBV3-1/TRBV3-2,TRBJ1-2,-
ASNPLAERLRSYNEQF,TRBV28,TRBJ2-1,-
ASSSDISNQPQH,TRBV7-2,TRBJ1-5,-
ASSSSYSPEKLF,TRBV7-9,TRBJ1-4,-
ASSLLTARVGTEAF,TRBV28,TRBJ1-1,-
ASSFGPQGAQH,TRBV7-9,TRBJ1-5,-
ASSYINTMNTEAF,TRBV6-5,TRBJ1-1,-